Here is one TCR beta chain with its context. Its antigen remains unidentified. This entry comes from a study of post-analysis software for immune sequencing data. Overall study context: Progressive-relapsing, secondary progressive and relapsing-remitting multiple sclerosis were among the disease courses included. Whole-study findings and limits: Normalized Chao1 diversity was significantly reduced in patients versus controls. In patients, about 5 TRBV segments were more frequent than in controls, with TRBV5-6, TRBV5-1 and TRBV20-1 among them. Co-batched samples clustered tightly together by F measure.

Unmatched junction bases numbered 12, after V lost 6 bases and J lost 4 bases. CDR1 is LGHNT and CDR2 is FRNRAP in the germline V gene. CDR3 length: 16 amino acids. Built from TCR beta cDNA, the libraries had unique molecular identifiers in them. Out of roughly 1 to 10 million T cells, a few hundred thousand cDNA molecules were generated. One entry per CDR3 protein, called by TCRdb with MiXCR from the PCR reads. This sample has 750,000 to 950,000 distinct CDR3 sequences, with roughly 50% found just once. The chain carries TRBV12-5 and TRBJ2-1; 7 bases line up with TRBD2. The specimen sequenced was blood. This clonotype was obtained from a girl under 18 with multiple sclerosis. The CDR3 bases are TGTGCTAGTGGCCCTTCAGGAGGGAGGGTTTACAATGAGCAGTTCTTC. Amino acid sequence: CASGPSGGRVYNEQFF.